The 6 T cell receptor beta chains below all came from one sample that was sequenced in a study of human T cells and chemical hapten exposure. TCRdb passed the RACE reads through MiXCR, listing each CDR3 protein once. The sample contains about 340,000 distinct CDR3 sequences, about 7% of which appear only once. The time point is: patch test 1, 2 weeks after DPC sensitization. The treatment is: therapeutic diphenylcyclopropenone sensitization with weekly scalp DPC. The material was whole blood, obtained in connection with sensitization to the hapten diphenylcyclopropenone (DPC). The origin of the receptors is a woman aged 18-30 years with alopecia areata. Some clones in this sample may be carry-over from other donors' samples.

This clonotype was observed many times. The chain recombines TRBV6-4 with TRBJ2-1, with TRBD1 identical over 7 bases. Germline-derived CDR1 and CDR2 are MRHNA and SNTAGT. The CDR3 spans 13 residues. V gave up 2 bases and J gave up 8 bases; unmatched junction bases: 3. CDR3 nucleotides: TGTGCCAGCAGTGACGCCGACAGGGATGAGCAGTTCTTC. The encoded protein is CASSDADRDEQFF.

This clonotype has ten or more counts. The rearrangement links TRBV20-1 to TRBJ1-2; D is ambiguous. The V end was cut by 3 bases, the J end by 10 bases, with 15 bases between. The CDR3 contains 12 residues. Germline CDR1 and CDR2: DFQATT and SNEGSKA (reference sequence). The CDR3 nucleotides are TGCAGTGCTAGTGAAAAGCTGGTGCCCTACACCTTC. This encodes CSASEKLVPYTF.

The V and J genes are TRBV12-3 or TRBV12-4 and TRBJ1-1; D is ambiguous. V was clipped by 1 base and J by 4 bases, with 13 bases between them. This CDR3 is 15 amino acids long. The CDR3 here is CASSLDSGVGTEAFF. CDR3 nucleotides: TGTGCCAGCAGTTTAGACTCCGGGGTTGGCACTGAAGCTTTCTTT.

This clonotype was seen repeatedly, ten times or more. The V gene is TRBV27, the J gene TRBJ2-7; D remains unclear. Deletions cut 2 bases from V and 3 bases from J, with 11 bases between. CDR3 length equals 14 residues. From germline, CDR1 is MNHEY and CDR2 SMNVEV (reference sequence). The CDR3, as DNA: TGTGCCAGCAGTTTACCGACGGCCCTCTACGAGCAGTACTTC. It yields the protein CASSLPTALYEQYF.

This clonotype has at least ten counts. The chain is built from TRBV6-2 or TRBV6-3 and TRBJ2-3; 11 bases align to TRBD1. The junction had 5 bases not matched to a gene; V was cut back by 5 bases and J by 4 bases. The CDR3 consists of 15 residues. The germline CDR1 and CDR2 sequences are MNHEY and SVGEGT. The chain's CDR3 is CASSPPGQGADTQYF. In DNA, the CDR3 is TGTGCCAGCAGTCCCCCGGGACAGGGGGCAGATACGCAGTATTTT.

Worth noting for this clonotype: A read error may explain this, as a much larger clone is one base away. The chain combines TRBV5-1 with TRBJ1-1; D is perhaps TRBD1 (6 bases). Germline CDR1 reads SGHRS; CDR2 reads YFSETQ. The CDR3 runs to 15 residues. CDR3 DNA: TGCGGCAGCAGCCTCCCCGGGGGGGCTGGCGCTGAAGCTTTCTTT. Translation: CGSSLPGGAGAEAFF.